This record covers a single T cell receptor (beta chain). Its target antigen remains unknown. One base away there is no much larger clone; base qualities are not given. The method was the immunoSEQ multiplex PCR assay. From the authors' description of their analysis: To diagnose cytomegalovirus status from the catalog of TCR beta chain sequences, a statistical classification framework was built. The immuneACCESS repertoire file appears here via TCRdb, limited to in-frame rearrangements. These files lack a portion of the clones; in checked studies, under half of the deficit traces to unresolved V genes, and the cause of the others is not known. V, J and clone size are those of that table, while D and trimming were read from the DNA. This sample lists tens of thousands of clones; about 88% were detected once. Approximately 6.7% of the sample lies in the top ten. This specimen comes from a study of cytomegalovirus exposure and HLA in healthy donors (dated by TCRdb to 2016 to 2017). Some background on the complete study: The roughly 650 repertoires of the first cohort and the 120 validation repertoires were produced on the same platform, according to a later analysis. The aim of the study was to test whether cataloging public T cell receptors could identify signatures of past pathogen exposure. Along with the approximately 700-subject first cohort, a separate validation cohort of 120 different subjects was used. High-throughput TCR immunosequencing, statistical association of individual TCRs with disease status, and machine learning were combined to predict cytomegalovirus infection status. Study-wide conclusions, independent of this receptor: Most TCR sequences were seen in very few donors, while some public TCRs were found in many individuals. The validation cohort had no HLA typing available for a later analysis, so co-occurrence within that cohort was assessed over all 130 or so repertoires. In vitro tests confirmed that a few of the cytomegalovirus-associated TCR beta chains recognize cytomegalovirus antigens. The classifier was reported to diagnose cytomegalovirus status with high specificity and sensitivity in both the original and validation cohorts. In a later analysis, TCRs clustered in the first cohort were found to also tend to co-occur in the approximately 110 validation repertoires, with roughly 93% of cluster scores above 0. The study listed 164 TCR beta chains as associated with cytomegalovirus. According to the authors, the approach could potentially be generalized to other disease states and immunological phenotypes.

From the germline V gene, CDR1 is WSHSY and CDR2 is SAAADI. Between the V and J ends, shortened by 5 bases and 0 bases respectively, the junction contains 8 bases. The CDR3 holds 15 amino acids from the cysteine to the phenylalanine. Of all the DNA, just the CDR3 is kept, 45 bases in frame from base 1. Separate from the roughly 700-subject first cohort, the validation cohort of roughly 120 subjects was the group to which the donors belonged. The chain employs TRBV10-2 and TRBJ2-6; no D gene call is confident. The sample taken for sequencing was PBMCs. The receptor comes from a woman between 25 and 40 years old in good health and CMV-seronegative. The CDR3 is CASSLQNSGANVLTF. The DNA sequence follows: TGCGCCAGCAGTCTCCAGAACTCTGGGGCCAACGTCCTGACTTTC.